The subject of this entry is one T cell receptor beta chain. Its specificity is not known. Each patient's relapse followed autologous stem cell transplantation, and brentuximab vedotin exposure varied. The germline gives CDR1 SGDLS, CDR2 YYNGEE. The CDR3 loop spans 15 amino acids. The V end was cut by 4 bases, the J end by 0 bases, with 13 bases between. This specimen belongs to a study of PD-1 blockade in classical Hodgkin lymphoma. General study results and limits: CD8+ TCR diversity did not rise significantly by C4D1, unlike CD4+. It was among complete responders that baseline diversity resembled that of newly diagnosed patients.

Sequenced by immunoSEQ multiplex PCR; TCRdb stores in-frame clones only, minus some. The sample lists around 20,000 clones, 79% occurring once. The sequenced sample was peripheral blood mononuclear cells (PBMCs), obtained before the second cycle of nivolumab. The receptor's source is a human donor with classical Hodgkin lymphoma. J is TRBJ1-2 and V is TRBV9; D not certain. The CDR3 is CASSPAGYPNYGYTF. For the CDR3, the DNA is TGTGCCAGCAGCCCCGCTGGATATCCTAACTATGGCTACACCTTC.